This T cell receptor beta chain is drawn from a study of identical twins. V trimming: 8 bases; J trimming: 5 bases; junction bases outside the gene matches: 7. The CDR3 has 14 residues. This clonotype was picked up a small number of times. As yet, its antigen is unknown. TCRdb ran MiXCR on the 5' RACE reads and lists one entry per CDR3 protein. The table has hundreds of thousands of distinct CDR3 sequences, 15% to 20% seen once. Whole-study results and caveats: Shared out-of-frame alpha sequences (those common to twins) showed excess low generation probability. The models systematically underestimated how much out-of-frame TCR alpha was shared in monozygotic twins. Conclusions came from cross-sectional statistical analysis, not from following the same donors. Insertions ran lower in abundant cord blood beta clonotypes, though not in memory repertoires.

This sample also belongs to another study, concerning T cells expressing NK-cell markers.

The chain links TRBV12-3 or TRBV12-4 to TRBJ2-5; 11 nucleotides line up with TRBD2. Sequenced input: PBMCs. The clonotype was recovered from a woman between 18 and 30 years old in good health. DNA of the CDR3: TGTGCCAGCCTTAGCGGGAGGGCCTCCGAGACCCAGTACTTC. Translation gives CASLSGRASETQYF.